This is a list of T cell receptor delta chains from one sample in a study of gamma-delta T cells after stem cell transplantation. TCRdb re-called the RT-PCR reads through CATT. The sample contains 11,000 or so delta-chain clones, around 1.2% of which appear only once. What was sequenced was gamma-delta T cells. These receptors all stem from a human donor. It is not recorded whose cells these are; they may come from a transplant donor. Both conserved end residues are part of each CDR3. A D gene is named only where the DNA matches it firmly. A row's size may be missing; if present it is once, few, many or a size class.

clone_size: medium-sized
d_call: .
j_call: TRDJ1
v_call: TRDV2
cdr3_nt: TGTGCCTGTGAGGCGATGTCGTGGGGGGGGCCGTACACCGATAAACTCATCTTT
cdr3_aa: CACEAMSWGGPYTDKLIF

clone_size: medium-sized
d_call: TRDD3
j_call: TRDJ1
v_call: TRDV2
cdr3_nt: TGTGCCTGTGACACCGTCGGCTCTGGGGATACGCCCGATAAACTCATCTTT
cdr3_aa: CACDTVGSGDTPDKLIF

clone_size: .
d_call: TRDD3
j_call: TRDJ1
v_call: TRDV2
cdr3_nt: TGTGCCTCCATGGTACTGGGGGATACGGGCCCCTACACCGATAAACTCATCTTT
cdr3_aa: CASMVLGDTGPYTDKLIF

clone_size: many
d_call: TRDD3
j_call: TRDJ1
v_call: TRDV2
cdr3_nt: TGTGCCTGTGACGGACTGGGGGCCAACGATAAACTCATCTTT
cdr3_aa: CACDGLGANDKLIF

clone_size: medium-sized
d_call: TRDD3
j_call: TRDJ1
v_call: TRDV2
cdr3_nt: TGTGCCTGTGAAGAACTGGGGGATACAGGCCCTGACACCGATAAACTCATCTTT
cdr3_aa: CACEELGDTGPDTDKLIF

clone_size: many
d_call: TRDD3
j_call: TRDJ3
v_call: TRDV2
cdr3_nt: TGTGCCTGTGACTCGATCTTTACTGGGGGTTCAGACTCCTGGGACACCCGACAGATGTTTTTC
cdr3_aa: CACDSIFTGGSDSWDTRQMFF

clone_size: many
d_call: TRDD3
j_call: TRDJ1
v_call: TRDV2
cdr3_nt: TGTGCCTGTGACCGCCTAGTACTGGGGGATACCCAAGAATACACCGATAAACTCATCTTT
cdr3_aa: CACDRLVLGDTQEYTDKLIF

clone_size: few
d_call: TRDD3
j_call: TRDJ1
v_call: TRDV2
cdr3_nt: TGTGCCTGTGACACCCTCGGCGGGGGGATAGGCCTTGGCACCGATAAACTCATCTTT
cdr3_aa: CACDTLGGGIGLGTDKLIF

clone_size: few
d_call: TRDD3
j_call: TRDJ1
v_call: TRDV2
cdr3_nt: TGTGCCTGTGACACCGTTCGACTGGGGGATAGAACACAACTCATCTTT
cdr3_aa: CACDTVRLGDRTQLIF

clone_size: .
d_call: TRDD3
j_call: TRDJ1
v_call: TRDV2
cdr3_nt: TGTGCCTGTGACACGGTGTCCTCAGTACTGGGGGATAGGGCCGATAAACTCATCTTT
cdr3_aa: CACDTVSSVLGDRADKLIF

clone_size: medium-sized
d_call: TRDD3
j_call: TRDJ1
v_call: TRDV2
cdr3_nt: TGTGCCTGTGACCCGGTCCCCGCGGGGGATACCGATAAACTCATCTTT
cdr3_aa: CACDPVPAGDTDKLIF

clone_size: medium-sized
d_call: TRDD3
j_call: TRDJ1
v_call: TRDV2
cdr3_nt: TGTGCCTGTGACACGTTGGGGGATACGCGTCAGACCACCGATAAACTCATCTTT
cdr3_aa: CACDTLGDTRQTTDKLIF

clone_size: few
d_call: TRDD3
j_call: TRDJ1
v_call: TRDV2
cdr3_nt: TGTGCCTGTGACACCGTGGCCACTGGGGGATACGAGGATAAACTCATCTTT
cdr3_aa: CACDTVATGGYEDKLIF

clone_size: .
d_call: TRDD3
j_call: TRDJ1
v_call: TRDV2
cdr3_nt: TGTGCCTGTGACACCCTTCCCCCTGGGGGATACGCGGGGGGTGAGGACCCCGATAAACTCATCTTT
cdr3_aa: CACDTLPPGGYAGGEDPDKLIF

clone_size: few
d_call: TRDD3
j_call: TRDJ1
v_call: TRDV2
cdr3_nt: TGTGCCTGTGACACCGTCCGGGGACTGGGGGATACGACCGATAAACTCATCTTT
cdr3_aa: CACDTVRGLGDTTDKLIF

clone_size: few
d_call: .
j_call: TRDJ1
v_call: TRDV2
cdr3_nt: TGTGCCTGTGACACTCTCTTCGGATCTACGCGGATACTAGGTGATAAACTCATCTTT
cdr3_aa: CACDTLFGSTRILGDKLIF

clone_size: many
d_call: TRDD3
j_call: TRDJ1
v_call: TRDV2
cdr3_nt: TGTGCCTGTGACAACTTGGCCGGGGGATATGAAGTCGATAAACTCATCTTT
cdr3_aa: CACDNLAGGYEVDKLIF

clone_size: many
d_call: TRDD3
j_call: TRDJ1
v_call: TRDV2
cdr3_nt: TGTGCCTGTGACACCGTAAAAAATCCGAGCCGAAATGGTGGGGGACCGTACACCGATAAACTCATCTTT
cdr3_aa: CACDTVKNPSRNGGGPYTDKLIF

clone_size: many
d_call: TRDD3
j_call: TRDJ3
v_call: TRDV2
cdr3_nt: TGTGCCTGTGACACCGTGGAACTCGGCTCTACTGGGGGATACTCCTGGGACACCCGACAGATGTTTTTC
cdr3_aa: CACDTVELGSTGGYSWDTRQMFF

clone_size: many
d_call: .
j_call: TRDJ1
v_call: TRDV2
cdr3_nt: TGTGCCTGTGTGGGTCTGGAAAAAGAAGTTACCCTCACCGATAAACTCATCTTT
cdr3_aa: CACVGLEKEVTLTDKLIF

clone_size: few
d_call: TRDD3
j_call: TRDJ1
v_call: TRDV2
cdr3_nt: TGTGCCTTCACTCCTCTACTGGGGGATACACGGGATAAACTCATCTTT
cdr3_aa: CAFTPLLGDTRDKLIF

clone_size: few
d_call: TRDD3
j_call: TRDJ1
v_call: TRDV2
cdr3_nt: TGTGCCTGTGACATGGTACTGGGGGAAGACACCGATAAACTCATCTTT
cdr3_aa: CACDMVLGEDTDKLIF

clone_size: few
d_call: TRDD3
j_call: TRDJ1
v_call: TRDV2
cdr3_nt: TGTGCCTGTGACACACTCTGGGGGCCTTACACCGATAAACTCATCTTT
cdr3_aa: CACDTLWGPYTDKLIF

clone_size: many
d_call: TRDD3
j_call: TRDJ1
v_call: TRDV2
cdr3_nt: TGTGCCTGTGACACCGGAAGCCTACTGGGGGATAACTGGGGCGATAAACTCATCTTT
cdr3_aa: CACDTGSLLGDNWGDKLIF

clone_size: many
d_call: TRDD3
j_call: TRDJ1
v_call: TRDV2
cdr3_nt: TGTGCCTGTGACACCGTTACTGGGGGATACCCCCCACACACCGATAAACTCATCTTT
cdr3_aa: CACDTVTGGYPPHTDKLIF